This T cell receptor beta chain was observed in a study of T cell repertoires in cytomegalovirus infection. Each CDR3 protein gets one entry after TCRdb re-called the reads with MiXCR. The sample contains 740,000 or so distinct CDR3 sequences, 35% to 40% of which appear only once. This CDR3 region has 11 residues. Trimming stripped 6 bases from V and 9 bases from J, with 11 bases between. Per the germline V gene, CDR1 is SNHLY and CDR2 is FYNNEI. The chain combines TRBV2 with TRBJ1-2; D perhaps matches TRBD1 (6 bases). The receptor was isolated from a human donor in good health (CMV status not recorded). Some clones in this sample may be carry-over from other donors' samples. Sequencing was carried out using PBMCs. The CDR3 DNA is TGTGCCAGCAGCCCGGGACAAAGCTACACCTTC. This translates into CASSPGQSYTF.